Ten or more counts support the clone carrying this T cell receptor beta chain. The entry originates in a study of T cells in Graves' hyperthyroidism and ophthalmopathy. Amplification of TCR beta CDR3 regions used RNA as the template. An initial round of RT-PCR targeting the TCR CDR3 relied on the HTBI primer set. TCRdb re-analysed the multiplex PCR reads in MiXCR, keeping a single row per CDR3 protein. The sample includes 640,000 or so distinct CDR3 sequences, 14% of them seen just once. Uncontrolled infection, other autoimmune disease, pregnancy and lactation each barred patients from inclusion. Germline V CDR1 and CDR2: ENHRY, SYGVKD. V was pared by 3 bases and J by 4 bases, with 4 bases of the junction left unmatched. The CDR3 spans 14 residues.

The sequencing sample was made of blood. The rearrangement links TRBV10-3 to TRBJ1-2, with 8 nucleotides matching TRBD1. This TCR was sampled from a woman between 18 and 29 years old with Graves' ophthalmopathy. The CDR3 DNA reads as TGTGCCATCAGTGATATCACAGGGGGCTATGGCTACACCTTC. It translates to CAISDITGGYGYTF.